This T cell receptor (beta chain) came from a study of T-cell reconstitution after alpha-beta-depleted transplantation in children (dated by TCRdb to about 2016). Notes on the research overall: Using TCR repertoire profiling, the study quantitatively followed how T-cell immune reconstitution unfolded in children after TCRalphabeta/CD19-depleted allogeneic hematopoietic cell transplantation.

The CDR1 and CDR2 encoded by the germline V gene are SGHRS and YFSETQ. The V and J ends are trimmed by 2 bases and 0 bases, leaving 8 bases between them. Including cysteine and phenylalanine, the CDR3 has 14 amino acids. Here the CDR3 DNA is all that survives: 42 bases in frame from base 1. The library was obtained by PCR. The reads were generated on an Illumina HiSeq 2500. TCR library preparation used molecular barcoding, with unique molecular identifiers applied to normalize quantification of the TCRbeta repertoire. Using fastp at Q25 and MiXCR, TCRdb reprocessed the public reads and kept productive beta chains. Rows with a matching CDR3 protein are joined into one entry that keeps the most common DNA and genes. Here the sample has about 92,000 distinct CDR3 sequences; more than 9% occur a single time. The ten largest clonotypes hold more than 11% of the sample. To note about this clonotype: Its recognized antigen is unknown. Base quality data are lacking; no much larger clone is found one base away.

This chain is built from TRBV5-1 and TRBJ1-1; 5 matching bases give a weak D call of TRBD1. This specimen consisted of PBMCs from the stem cell graft donor, obtained from the stem cell graft. The receptor comes from a human donor who donated a stem cell graft to a child with inherited bone marrow failure. The CDR3 sequence is CASSFTGLNTEAFF. At the DNA level, the sequence is TGCGCCAGCAGCTTCACAGGATTGAACACTGAAGCTTTCTTT.